The rows below give T cell receptor beta chains drawn from one sample of a study of blood T cell repertoires in COVID-19. TCRdb keeps only in-frame clones here, not all; method: immunoSEQ multiplex PCR. In the table there are about 130,000 clones, about 80% of which are singletons. The sample consisted of peripheral blood. The origin of the receptors is a woman aged 55-69 years with acute or convalescent COVID-19. Each CDR3 is given with its conserved first and last residue. The order of the fields is CDR3 length, D gene, V gene, J gene, clone size, CDR3 protein, CDR3 DNA. The D gene is left open where the match is weak. Part of the rows lack a size; the others show once, few, many or a class for expanded clones.

CDR3 length: 17
D gene: TRBD1
V gene: TRBV7-9
J gene: TRBJ2-2
clone size: .
CDR3 protein: CASSLLLQGKYTGELFF
CDR3 DNA: TGTGCCAGCAGCTTACTCTTACAGGGGAAGTACACCGGGGAGCTGTTTTTT

CDR3 length: 13
D gene: .
V gene: TRBV18
J gene: TRBJ1-5
clone size: .
CDR3 protein: CASSPEGNQPQHF
CDR3 DNA: TGTGCCAGCTCACCAGAGGGCAATCAGCCCCAGCATTTT

CDR3 length: 16
D gene: .
V gene: TRBV2
J gene: TRBJ1-4
clone size: few
CDR3 protein: CASTHPLSGLNEKLFF
CDR3 DNA: TGTGCCAGCACCCACCCGCTTAGCGGATTGAATGAAAAACTGTTTTTT

CDR3 length: 15
D gene: TRBD2
V gene: TRBV11-3
J gene: TRBJ2-5
clone size: .
CDR3 protein: CASSLTAGRGETQYF
CDR3 DNA: TGTGCCAGCAGCTTAACAGCGGGGCGGGGGGAGACCCAGTACTTC

CDR3 length: 15
D gene: .
V gene: TRBV27
J gene: TRBJ1-3
clone size: .
CDR3 protein: CASSLRFGTGNTIYF
CDR3 DNA: TGTGCCAGCAGTTTAAGGTTCGGGACTGGAAACACCATATATTTT

CDR3 length: 16
D gene: TRBD1
V gene: TRBV15
J gene: TRBJ1-2
clone size: .
CDR3 protein: CATSRNQDRTRDGYTF
CDR3 DNA: TGTGCCACCAGCAGGAATCAGGACAGGACTCGGGATGGCTACACCTTC

CDR3 length: 13
D gene: .
V gene: TRBV25-1
J gene: TRBJ1-1
clone size: .
CDR3 protein: CASSVGQNTEAFF
CDR3 DNA: TGTGCCAGCAGTGTGGGGCAGAACACTGAAGCTTTCTTT

CDR3 length: 14
D gene: .
V gene: TRBV30
J gene: TRBJ2-3
clone size: .
CDR3 protein: CAWSVTGYTDTQYF
CDR3 DNA: TGTGCCTGGAGTGTAACAGGGTACACAGATACGCAGTATTTT

CDR3 length: 16
D gene: .
V gene: TRBV19
J gene: TRBJ2-4
clone size: .
CDR3 protein: CASNGEAGSAKNIQYF
CDR3 DNA: TGTGCCAGTAACGGGGAGGCAGGGTCAGCCAAAAACATTCAGTACTTC

CDR3 length: 16
D gene: TRBD1
V gene: TRBV5-4
J gene: TRBJ1-2
clone size: .
CDR3 protein: CASSVPGTGSNYGYTF
CDR3 DNA: TGTGCCAGCAGTGTTCCCGGGACAGGCTCTAACTATGGCTACACCTTC

CDR3 length: 15
D gene: .
V gene: TRBV18
J gene: TRBJ2-1
clone size: .
CDR3 protein: CASSPGGGIYNEQFF
CDR3 DNA: TGTGCCAGCTCACCAGGCGGGGGCATCTACAATGAGCAGTTCTTC

CDR3 length: 13
D gene: TRBD1
V gene: TRBV5-4
J gene: TRBJ2-1
clone size: .
CDR3 protein: CASKGQLYNEQFF
CDR3 DNA: TGTGCCAGTAAGGGACAGCTCTACAATGAGCAGTTCTTC

CDR3 length: 15
D gene: .
V gene: TRBV5-1
J gene: TRBJ1-1
clone size: few
CDR3 protein: CASSSIDIQNTEAFF
CDR3 DNA: TGCGCCAGCAGCTCTATTGACATACAGAACACTGAAGCTTTCTTT

CDR3 length: 13
D gene: .
V gene: TRBV29-1
J gene: TRBJ2-5
clone size: .
CDR3 protein: CSKFKGGVETQYF
CDR3 DNA: TGCAGCAAGTTTAAGGGGGGGGTGGAGACCCAGTACTTC

CDR3 length: 14
D gene: TRBD1
V gene: TRBV6-5
J gene: TRBJ2-1
clone size: few
CDR3 protein: CASISGTVYNEQFF
CDR3 DNA: TGTGCCAGCATATCCGGGACAGTTTACAATGAGCAGTTCTTC

CDR3 length: 13
D gene: .
V gene: TRBV6-5
J gene: TRBJ1-2
clone size: .
CDR3 protein: CASRRGGSAGYTF
CDR3 DNA: TGTGCCAGCAGAAGAGGGGGATCTGCTGGCTACACCTTC

CDR3 length: 15
D gene: .
V gene: TRBV6-1
J gene: TRBJ1-1
clone size: once
CDR3 protein: CASSEGPQGHTEAFF
CDR3 DNA: TGTGCCAGCAGTGAAGGGCCTCAGGGCCACACTGAAGCTTTCTTT

CDR3 length: 12
D gene: .
V gene: TRBV27
J gene: TRBJ2-3
clone size: .
CDR3 protein: CASRGASDTQYF
CDR3 DNA: TGTGCCAGCAGGGGGGCATCAGATACGCAGTATTTT

CDR3 length: 16
D gene: TRBD1
V gene: TRBV24-1
J gene: TRBJ2-5
clone size: .
CDR3 protein: CATSDLKGANQETQYF
CDR3 DNA: TGTGCCACCAGTGATTTGAAGGGGGCGAACCAAGAGACCCAGTACTTC

CDR3 length: 12
D gene: .
V gene: TRBV2
J gene: TRBJ1-3
clone size: .
CDR3 protein: CASQGGGNTIYF
CDR3 DNA: TGTGCCAGTCAGGGCGGCGGAAACACCATATATTTT

CDR3 length: 14
D gene: TRBD1
V gene: TRBV7-2
J gene: TRBJ2-1
clone size: .
CDR3 protein: CASPGQGTYNEQFF
CDR3 DNA: TGTGCCAGTCCGGGACAGGGGACCTACAATGAGCAGTTCTTC

CDR3 length: 16
D gene: TRBD1
V gene: TRBV24-1
J gene: TRBJ1-1
clone size: .
CDR3 protein: CATSETGTDMNTEAFF
CDR3 DNA: TGTGCCACCAGTGAGACCGGGACAGACATGAACACTGAAGCTTTCTTT

CDR3 length: 11
D gene: .
V gene: TRBV20-1
J gene: TRBJ1-2
clone size: .
CDR3 protein: CSATVQGGYTF
CDR3 DNA: TGCAGTGCTACGGTCCAGGGGGGCTACACCTTC

CDR3 length: 16
D gene: TRBD1
V gene: TRBV27
J gene: TRBJ1-2
clone size: .
CDR3 protein: CASRRGYGTGIYGYTF
CDR3 DNA: TGTGCCAGCAGGCGGGGATACGGGACAGGGATCTATGGCTACACCTTC

CDR3 length: 16
D gene: TRBD1
V gene: TRBV25-1
J gene: TRBJ2-7
clone size: .
CDR3 protein: CASSETLDRGPYEQYF
CDR3 DNA: TGTGCCAGCAGTGAAACCCTTGACAGGGGGCCGTACGAGCAGTACTTC

CDR3 length: 13
D gene: .
V gene: TRBV2
J gene: TRBJ1-5
clone size: .
CDR3 protein: CAGGSGRNQPQHF
CDR3 DNA: TGTGCCGGAGGAAGCGGACGCAATCAGCCCCAGCATTTT

CDR3 length: 13
D gene: .
V gene: TRBV11-3
J gene: TRBJ2-7
clone size: .
CDR3 protein: CASSLLGGEEQYF
CDR3 DNA: TGTGCCAGCAGCTTATTAGGCGGCGAAGAGCAGTACTTC

CDR3 length: 14
D gene: .
V gene: TRBV3-1/TRBV3-2
J gene: TRBJ1-1
clone size: .
CDR3 protein: CASSQSLTGTEAFF
CDR3 DNA: TGTGCCAGCAGCCAAAGCTTGACGGGCACTGAAGCTTTCTTT

CDR3 length: 16
D gene: .
V gene: TRBV3-1/TRBV3-2
J gene: TRBJ1-1
clone size: .
CDR3 protein: CASSQEGVQMNTEAFF
CDR3 DNA: TGTGCCAGCAGCCAAGAAGGGGTCCAAATGAACACTGAAGCTTTCTTT

CDR3 length: 15
D gene: .
V gene: TRBV4-1
J gene: TRBJ2-6
clone size: .
CDR3 protein: CASSQGRSGANVLTF
CDR3 DNA: TGCGCCAGCAGCCAAGGTCGCTCTGGGGCCAACGTCCTGACTTTC

CDR3 length: 13
D gene: TRBD1
V gene: TRBV5-1
J gene: TRBJ1-5
clone size: .
CDR3 protein: CASSTGANQPQHF
CDR3 DNA: TGCGCCAGCAGTACAGGGGCGAATCAGCCCCAGCATTTT

CDR3 length: 13
D gene: .
V gene: TRBV12-3/TRBV12-4
J gene: TRBJ1-6
clone size: .
CDR3 protein: CASSTGGVEPLHF
CDR3 DNA: TGTGCCAGCAGTACTGGAGGGGTGGAACCCCTCCACTTT

CDR3 length: 14
D gene: .
V gene: TRBV27
J gene: TRBJ1-2
clone size: .
CDR3 protein: CASSPQTPNYGYTF
CDR3 DNA: TGTGCCAGCAGTCCACAAACCCCTAACTATGGCTACACCTTC

CDR3 length: 16
D gene: TRBD1
V gene: TRBV5-6
J gene: TRBJ1-4
clone size: .
CDR3 protein: CASSRLRGPTNEKLFF
CDR3 DNA: TGTGCCAGCAGCAGGTTAAGGGGGCCTACTAATGAAAAACTGTTTTTT

CDR3 length: 15
D gene: .
V gene: TRBV3-1/TRBV3-2
J gene: TRBJ1-5
clone size: .
CDR3 protein: CASSQDPWADQPQHF
CDR3 DNA: TGTGCCAGCAGCCAAGATCCTTGGGCAGATCAGCCCCAGCATTTT

CDR3 length: 16
D gene: TRBD1
V gene: TRBV6-1
J gene: TRBJ2-3
clone size: .
CDR3 protein: CASSEGIGGGADTQYF
CDR3 DNA: TGTGCCAGCAGTGAAGGTATAGGGGGCGGCGCAGATACGCAGTATTTT

CDR3 length: 17
D gene: TRBD1
V gene: TRBV4-1
J gene: TRBJ1-2
clone size: once
CDR3 protein: CASSQGASGTGHYGYTF
CDR3 DNA: TGCGCCAGCAGCCAAGGGGCCTCCGGGACAGGGCACTATGGCTACACCTTC

CDR3 length: 15
D gene: .
V gene: TRBV5-1
J gene: TRBJ2-6
clone size: .
CDR3 protein: CASSLGGAGANVLTF
CDR3 DNA: TGCGCCAGCAGCCTAGGGGGGGCTGGGGCCAACGTCCTGACTTTC